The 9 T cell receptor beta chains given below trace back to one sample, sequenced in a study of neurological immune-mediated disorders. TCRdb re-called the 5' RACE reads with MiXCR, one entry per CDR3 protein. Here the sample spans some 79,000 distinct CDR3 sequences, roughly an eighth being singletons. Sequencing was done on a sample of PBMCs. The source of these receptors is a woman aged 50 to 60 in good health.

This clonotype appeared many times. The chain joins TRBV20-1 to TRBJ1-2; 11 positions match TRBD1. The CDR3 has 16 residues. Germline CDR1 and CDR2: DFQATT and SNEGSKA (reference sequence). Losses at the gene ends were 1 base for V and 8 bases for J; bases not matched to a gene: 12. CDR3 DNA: TGCAGTGCTAGAGGGAGCCTCGGGACAGGGGGATCAGGCTACACCTTC. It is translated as CSARGSLGTGGSGYTF.

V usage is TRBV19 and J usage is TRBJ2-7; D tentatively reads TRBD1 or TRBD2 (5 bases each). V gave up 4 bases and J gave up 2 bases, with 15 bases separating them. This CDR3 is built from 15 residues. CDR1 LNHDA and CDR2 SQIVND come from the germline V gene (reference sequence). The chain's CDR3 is CASSRGWTAPYEQYF. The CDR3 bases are TGTGCCAGTAGTAGGGGGTGGACTGCCCCCTACGAGCAGTACTTC.

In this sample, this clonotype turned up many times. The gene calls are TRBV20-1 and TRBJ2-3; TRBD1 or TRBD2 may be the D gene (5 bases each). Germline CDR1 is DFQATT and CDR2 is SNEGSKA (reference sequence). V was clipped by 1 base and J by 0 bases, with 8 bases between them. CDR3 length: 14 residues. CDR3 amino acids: CSARGGFSTDTQYF. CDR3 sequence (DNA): TGCAGTGCTAGAGGGGGGTTCAGCACAGATACGCAGTATTTT.

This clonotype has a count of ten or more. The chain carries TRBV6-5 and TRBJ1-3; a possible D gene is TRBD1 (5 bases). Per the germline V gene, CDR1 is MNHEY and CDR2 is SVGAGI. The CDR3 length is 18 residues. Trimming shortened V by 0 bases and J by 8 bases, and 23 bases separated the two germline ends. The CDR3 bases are TGTGCCAGCAGTTACTCGTCGCCCGATACGGGGGGTGCGGACACCATATATTTT. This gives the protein CASSYSSPDTGGADTIYF.

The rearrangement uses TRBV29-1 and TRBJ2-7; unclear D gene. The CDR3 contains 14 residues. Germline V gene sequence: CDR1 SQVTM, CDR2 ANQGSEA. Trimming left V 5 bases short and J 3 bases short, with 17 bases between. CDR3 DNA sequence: TGCAGCGTTCGGTTCGAAGGGCACATCTACGAGCAGTACTTC. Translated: CSVRFEGHIYEQYF.

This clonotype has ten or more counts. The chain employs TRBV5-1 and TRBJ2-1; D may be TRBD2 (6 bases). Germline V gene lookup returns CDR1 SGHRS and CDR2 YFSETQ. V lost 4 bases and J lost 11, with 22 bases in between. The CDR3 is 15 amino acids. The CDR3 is CASSPDPGVPMKQFF. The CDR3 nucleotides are TGCGCCAGCAGCCCGGACCCGGGGGTTCCGATGAAGCAGTTCTTC.

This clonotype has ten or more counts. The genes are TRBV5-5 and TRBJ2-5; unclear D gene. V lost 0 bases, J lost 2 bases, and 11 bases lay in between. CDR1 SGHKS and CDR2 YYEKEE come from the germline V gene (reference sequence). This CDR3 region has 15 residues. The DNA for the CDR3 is TGTGCCAGCAGCTTGGCTGGGCAGCCTCAAGAGACCCAGTACTTC. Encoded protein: CASSLAGQPQETQYF.

The CDR3 spells CASSHGQGLGSTGELFF. The CDR3, as DNA: TGCGCCAGCAGCCATGGACAGGGGCTCGGTAGCACCGGGGAGCTGTTTTTT. J is TRBJ2-2 and V is TRBV4-1; 9 bases are shared with TRBD1. Germline-derived CDR1 and CDR2 are MGHRA and YSYEKL. V was pared by 3 bases and J by 4 bases, with 9 bases of the junction left unmatched. The CDR3 loop spans 17 amino acids.

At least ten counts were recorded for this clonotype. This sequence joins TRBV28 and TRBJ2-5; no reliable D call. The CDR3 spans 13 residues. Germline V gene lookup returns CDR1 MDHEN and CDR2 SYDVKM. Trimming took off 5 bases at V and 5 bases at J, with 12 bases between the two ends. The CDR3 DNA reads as TGTGCCAGCAGTCCCTATAGTGATGAGACCCAGTACTTC. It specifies CASSPYSDETQYF. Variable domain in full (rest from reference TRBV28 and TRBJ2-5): DVKVTQSSRYLVKRTGEKVFLECVQDMDHENMFWYRQDPGLGLRLIYFSYDVKMKEKGDIPEGYSVSREKKERFSLILESASTNQTSMYLCASSPYSDETQYFGPGTRLLVL.